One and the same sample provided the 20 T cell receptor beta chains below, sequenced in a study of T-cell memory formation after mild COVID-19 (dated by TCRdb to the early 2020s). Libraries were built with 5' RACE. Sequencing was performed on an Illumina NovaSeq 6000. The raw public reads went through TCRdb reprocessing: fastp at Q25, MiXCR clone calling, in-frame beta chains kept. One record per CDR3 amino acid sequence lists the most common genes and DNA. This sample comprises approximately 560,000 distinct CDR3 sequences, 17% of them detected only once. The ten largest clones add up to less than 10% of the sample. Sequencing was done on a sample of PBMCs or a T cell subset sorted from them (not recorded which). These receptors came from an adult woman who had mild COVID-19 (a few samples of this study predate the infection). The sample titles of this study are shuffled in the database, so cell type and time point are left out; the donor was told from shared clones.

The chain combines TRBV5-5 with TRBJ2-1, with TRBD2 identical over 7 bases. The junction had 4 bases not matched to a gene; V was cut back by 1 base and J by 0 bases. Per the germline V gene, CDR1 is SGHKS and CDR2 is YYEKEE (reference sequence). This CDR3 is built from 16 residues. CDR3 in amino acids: CASSLTSVSSYNEQFF. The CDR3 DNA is TGTGCCAGCAGCTTGACTAGCGTGAGCTCCTACAATGAGCAGTTCTTC.

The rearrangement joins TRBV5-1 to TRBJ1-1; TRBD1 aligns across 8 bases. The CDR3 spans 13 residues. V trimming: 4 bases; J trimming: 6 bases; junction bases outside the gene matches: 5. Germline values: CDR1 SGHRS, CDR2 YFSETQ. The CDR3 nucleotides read TGCGCCAGCAGCCCCTCGACAGGGGCTGAAGCTTTCTTT. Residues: CASSPSTGAEAFF. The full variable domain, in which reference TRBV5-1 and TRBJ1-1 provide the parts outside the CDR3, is KAGVTQTPRYLIKTRGQQVTLSCSPISGHRSVSWYQQTPGQGLQFLFEYFSETQRNKGNFPGRFSGRQFSNSRSEMNVSTLELGDSALYLCASSPSTGAEAFFGQGTRLTVV.

CDR3 protein: CASSREPGRQNTGELFF. DNA for the CDR3: TGTGCCAGCAGCCGAGAACCGGGACGCCAGAACACCGGGGAGCTGTTTTTT. The chain is built from TRBV11-1 and TRBJ2-2; tentatively, D is TRBD1 or TRBD2 (5 bases each). This CDR3 has 17 amino acids. V dropped 5 bases and J dropped 1 base, with 17 bases sitting between them. Germline V gene lookup returns CDR1 SGHAT and CDR2 FQDESV (reference sequence).

CDR3 coding DNA: TGTGCCAGCAGCACGCCGGGACAGGGGTTGGATGAGCAGTTCTTC. It is translated as CASSTPGQGLDEQFF. This chain joins TRBV5-4 and TRBJ2-1; 10 bases map to TRBD1. V shed 4 bases and J 8 bases; nucleotides not matched to a gene: 9. Per germline, CDR1 SGHNT and CDR2 YYREEE (reference sequence). The CDR3 is 15 residues long.

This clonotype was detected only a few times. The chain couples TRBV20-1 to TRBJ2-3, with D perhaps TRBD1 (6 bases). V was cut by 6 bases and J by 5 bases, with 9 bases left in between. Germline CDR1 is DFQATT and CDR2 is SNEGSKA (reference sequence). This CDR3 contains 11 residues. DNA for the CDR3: TGCAGTGCCCCACAGGGAGATACGCAGTATTTT. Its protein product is CSAPQGDTQYF.

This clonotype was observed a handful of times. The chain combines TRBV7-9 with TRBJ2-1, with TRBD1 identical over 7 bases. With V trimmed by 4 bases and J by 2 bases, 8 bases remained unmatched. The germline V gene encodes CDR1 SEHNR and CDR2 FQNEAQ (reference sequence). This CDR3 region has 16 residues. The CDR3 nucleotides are TGTGCCAGCAGCTCGCCGGGACAGTCCCCCTACAATGAGCAGTTCTTC. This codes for CASSSPGQSPYNEQFF.

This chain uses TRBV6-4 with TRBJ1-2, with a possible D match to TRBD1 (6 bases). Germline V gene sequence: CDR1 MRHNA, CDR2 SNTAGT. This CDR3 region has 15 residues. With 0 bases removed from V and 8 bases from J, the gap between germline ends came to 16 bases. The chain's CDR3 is CASSDSERGIEGYTF. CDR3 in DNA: TGTGCCAGCAGTGACTCCGAAAGGGGGATAGAGGGCTACACCTTC.

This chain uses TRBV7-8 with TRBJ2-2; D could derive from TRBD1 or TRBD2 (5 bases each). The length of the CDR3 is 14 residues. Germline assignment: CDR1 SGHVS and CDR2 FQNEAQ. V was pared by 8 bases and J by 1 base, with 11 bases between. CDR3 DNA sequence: TGTGCCAGCCCGCCGGGACGGAACACCGGGGAGCTGTTTTTT. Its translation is CASPPGRNTGELFF.

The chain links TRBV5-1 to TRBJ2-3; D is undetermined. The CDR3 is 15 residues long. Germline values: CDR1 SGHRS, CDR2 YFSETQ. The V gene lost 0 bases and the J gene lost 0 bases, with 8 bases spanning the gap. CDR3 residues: CASSLVGRSTDTQYF. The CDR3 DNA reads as TGCGCCAGCAGCTTGGTCGGCCGCAGCACAGATACGCAGTATTTT.

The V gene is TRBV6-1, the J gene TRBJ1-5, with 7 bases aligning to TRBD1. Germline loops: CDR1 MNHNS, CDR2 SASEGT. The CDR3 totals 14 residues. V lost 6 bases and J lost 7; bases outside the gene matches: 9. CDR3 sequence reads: CASRTRGQNQPQHF. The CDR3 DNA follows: TGTGCCAGCAGAACCCGGGGACAGAACCAGCCCCAGCATTTT.

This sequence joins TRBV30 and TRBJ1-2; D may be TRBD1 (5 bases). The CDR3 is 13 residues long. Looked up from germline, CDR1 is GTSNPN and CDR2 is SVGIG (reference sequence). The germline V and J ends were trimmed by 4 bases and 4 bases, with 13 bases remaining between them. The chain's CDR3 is CAWNAGGGYGYTF. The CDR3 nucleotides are TGTGCCTGGAATGCGGGGGGTGGCTATGGCTACACCTTC.

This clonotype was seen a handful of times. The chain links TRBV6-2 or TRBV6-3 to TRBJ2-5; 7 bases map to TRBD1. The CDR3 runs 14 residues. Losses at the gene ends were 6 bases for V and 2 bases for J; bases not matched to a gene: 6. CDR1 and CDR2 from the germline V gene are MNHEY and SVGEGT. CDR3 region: CASRFRTGQETQYF. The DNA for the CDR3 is TGTGCCAGCAGATTCAGGACAGGACAAGAGACCCAGTACTTC.

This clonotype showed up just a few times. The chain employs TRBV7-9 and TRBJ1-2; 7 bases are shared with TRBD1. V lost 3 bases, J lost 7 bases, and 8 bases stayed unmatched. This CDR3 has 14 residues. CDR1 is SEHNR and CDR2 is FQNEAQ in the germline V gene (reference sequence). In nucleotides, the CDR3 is TGTGCCAGCAGCTTGGAACAGGGGCGGAGTGGCTACACCTTC. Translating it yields CASSLEQGRSGYTF.

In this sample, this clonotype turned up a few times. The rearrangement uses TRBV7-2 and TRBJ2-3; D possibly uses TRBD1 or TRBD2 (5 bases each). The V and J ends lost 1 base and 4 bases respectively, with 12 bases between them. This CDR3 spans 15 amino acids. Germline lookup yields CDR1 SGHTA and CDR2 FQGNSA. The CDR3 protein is CASSLGGPRADTQYF. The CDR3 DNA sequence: TGTGCCAGCAGCTTAGGGGGACCCCGGGCAGATACGCAGTATTTT.

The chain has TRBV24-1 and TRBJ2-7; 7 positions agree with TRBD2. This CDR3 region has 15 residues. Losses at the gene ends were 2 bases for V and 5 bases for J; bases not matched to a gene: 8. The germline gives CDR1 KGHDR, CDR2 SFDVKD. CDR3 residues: CATSDSRTRGDEQYF. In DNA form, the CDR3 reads TGTGCCACCAGTGATTCACGGACTAGAGGGGACGAGCAGTACTTC.

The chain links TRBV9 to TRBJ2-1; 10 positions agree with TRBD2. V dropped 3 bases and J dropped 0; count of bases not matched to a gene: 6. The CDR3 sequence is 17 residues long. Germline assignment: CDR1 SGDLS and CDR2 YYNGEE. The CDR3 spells CASSGLAGSSSYNEQFF. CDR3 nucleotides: TGTGCCAGCAGCGGACTAGCGGGTTCGAGCTCCTACAATGAGCAGTTCTTC.

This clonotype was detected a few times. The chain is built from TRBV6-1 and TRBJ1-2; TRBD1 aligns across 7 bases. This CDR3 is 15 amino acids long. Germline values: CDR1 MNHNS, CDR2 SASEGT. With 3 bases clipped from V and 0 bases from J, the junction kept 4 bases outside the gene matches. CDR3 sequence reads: CASSDPGGTNYGYTF. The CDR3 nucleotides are TGTGCCAGCAGTGACCCAGGGGGAACTAACTATGGCTACACCTTC.

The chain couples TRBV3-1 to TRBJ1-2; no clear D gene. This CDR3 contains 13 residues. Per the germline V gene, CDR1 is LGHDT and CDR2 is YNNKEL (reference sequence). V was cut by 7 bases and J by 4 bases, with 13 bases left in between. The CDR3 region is CASTSWRRYGYTF. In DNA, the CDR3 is TGTGCCAGCACCTCGTGGCGCCGCTATGGCTACACCTTC.

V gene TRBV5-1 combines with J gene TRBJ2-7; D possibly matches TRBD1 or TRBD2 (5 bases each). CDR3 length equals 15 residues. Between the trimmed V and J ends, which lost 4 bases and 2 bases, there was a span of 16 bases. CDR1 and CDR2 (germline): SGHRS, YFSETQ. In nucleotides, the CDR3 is TGCGCCAGCAGCCCTACAATGGGGGTTGCCTACGAGCAGTACTTC. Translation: CASSPTMGVAYEQYF. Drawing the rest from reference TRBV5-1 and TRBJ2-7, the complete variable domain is KAGVTQTPRYLIKTRGQQVTLSCSPISGHRSVSWYQQTPGQGLQFLFEYFSETQRNKGNFPGRFSGRQFSNSRSEMNVSTLELGDSALYLCASSPTMGVAYEQYFGPGTRLTVT.

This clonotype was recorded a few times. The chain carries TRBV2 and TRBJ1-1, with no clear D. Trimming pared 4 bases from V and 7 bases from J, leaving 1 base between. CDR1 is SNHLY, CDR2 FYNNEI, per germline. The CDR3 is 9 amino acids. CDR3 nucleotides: TGTGCCAGCAGTGTTGAAGCTTTCTTT. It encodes CASSVEAFF.